This record concerns one TCR beta chain sequence. Original processing methods: Amplification from reference gene primers served as the basis for estimated nucleated cell counts. Using immunoSEQ multiplex PCR, the repertoire was profiled, and TCRdb retains in-frame clones only, with some absent. The DNA gave D and trimming, while V, J and clone size come from that table. The sample holds about 330,000 clones, about 90% seen once. The sample belongs to a study of blood T cell repertoires in COVID-19. Study-level background: Whether acute or convalescent, the COVID-19 samples came from the United States, Italy and Spain. Sources were T cells, B-cell-depleted T cells, or PBMCs; the material itself was cDNA or gDNA.

Trimming stripped 2 bases from V and 0 bases from J, with 7 bases between. Per germline, CDR1 KGHSH and CDR2 LQKENI. This CDR3 spans 14 amino acids. Specimen: peripheral blood. This TCR derives from a man between 18 and 29 years old who had recovered from COVID-19. The chain employs TRBV18 and TRBJ1-2; D not resolved. CDR3 DNA sequence: TGTGCCAGCTCACCATCGGTGGCTAACTATGGCTACACCTTC. Amino acid sequence: CASSPSVANYGYTF. The complete variable domain, with remaining parts taken from reference TRBV18 and TRBJ1-2, reads NAGVMQNPRHLVRRRGQEARLRCSPMKGHSHVYWYRQLPEEGLKFMVYLQKENIIDESGMPKERFSAEFPKEGPSILRIQQVVRGDSAAYFCASSPSVANYGYTFGSGTRLTVV.